This entry concerns a single T cell receptor beta chain. Antigen unknown. Germline V gene lookup returns CDR1 SGHNT and CDR2 YYREEE (reference sequence). The CDR3 is 15 residues long. Trimming stripped 0 bases from V and 1 base from J, with 7 bases between. This specimen belongs to a study of cytomegalovirus exposure and HLA in healthy donors. Points from the study as a whole: It was in a later analysis that TCR association rates were seen to vary by HLA locus, highest for DRB1 and lowest for HLA-C. Researchers reported that a few CMV-associated chains were confirmed in vitro as CMV antigen-specific.

Both 60 Vbeta primers and 13 Jbeta primers went into the PCR. Method: immunoSEQ multiplex PCR; TCRdb's copy keeps in-frame clones and lacks some. In the table there are 110,000 to 150,000 clones, 75% to 80% of which are singletons. The rearrangement joins TRBV5-4 to TRBJ2-2; D not resolved. The sequenced material came from PBMCs. This clonotype originated in a woman aged 30 to 39 in good health and CMV-seronegative. The DNA for the CDR3 is TGTGCCAGCAGCTTGGGGTCCGGGAACACCGGGGAGCTGTTTTTT. Protein: CASSLGSGNTGELFF.